Reported below is one T cell receptor (beta chain). This sample is drawn from a study of blood T cell repertoires in COVID-19. The overall study: Whether acute or convalescent, the COVID-19 samples came from the United States, Italy and Spain. PBMCs, B-cell-depleted T cells, or T cells were the source of the cDNA or gDNA that made up the material.

V dropped 1 base and J dropped 5; count of bases not matched to a gene: 7. CDR3 length: 15 amino acids. Per germline, CDR1 SGHVS and CDR2 FNYEAQ. Original data processing: Nucleated cell number was recorded as an estimate derived from reference gene primer amplification. Assay used: immunoSEQ multiplex PCR; TCRdb lists only in-frame clones, some missing. That table furnishes V, J and clone size, whereas the DNA furnished D and trimming. This table has about 24,000 clones, roughly nine tenths appearing once. The origin of this receptor is a human donor in a cohort sampled during active COVID-19. The chain joins TRBV7-6 to TRBJ2-5; 7 bases match TRBD2. Sample: peripheral blood. The CDR3 DNA reads TGTGCCAGCAGCTTAGGTTGGGGAGCGGGGGAGACCCAGTACTTC. It translates to CASSLGWGAGETQYF. Full variable domain (rest looked up from reference TRBV7-6 and TRBJ2-5): GAGVSQSPRYKVTKRGQDVALRCDPISGHVSLYWYRQALGQGPEFLTYFNYEAQQDKSGLPNDRFSAERPEGSISTLTIQRTEQRDSAMYRCASSLGWGAGETQYFGPGTRLLVL.